The source of this T cell receptor (beta chain) is a study of shared clonotypes between healthy human individuals (dated by TCRdb to the early 2020s). Some background on the complete study: A couple of women and three men aged 18 to 49 years were included in the cohort. For each donor, three plates each were used for CD4 naive and CD4 memory, two plates were used for CD8 naive, and one plate was used for CD8 memory. To estimate repertoire size and how much clonotype sharing occurs between individuals, the study deeply sequenced the blood TCR repertoires of five or six healthy adults. Libraries were prepared and TCR repertoires were sequenced by different laboratories using diverse techniques, in order to increase sequencing depth and limit assay-specific biases. Each donor's leukapheresis produced roughly between roughly 0.85 and 10 billion PBMCs. Paper-wide results and their limitations: Because the study included only a small number of donors, the genetic and exposure-history diversity represented was limited. Only blood was sampled, and tissue TCR repertoires likely differ from those in blood. Compared with non-shared clonotypes, clonotypes shared by all four sorted-subset donors had higher generation probabilities. Naive subsets generally had larger estimated clonotype richness than memory subsets did. Even with the large sequencing depth, rarefaction of the sorted-subset datasets indicated that sequencing was incomplete. About 5% of naive CD4, 3% to 3.5% of naive CD8, roughly 2.4% of memory CD4, and approximately 0.4% of memory CD8 clonotypes were shared across a few donors. Pairwise subsampling indicated that sequencing depth was expected to affect the degree of clonotype sharing among donors.

Trimming costs V 3 bases and J 5 bases, and their ends lie 19 bases apart. The CDR3 sequence holds 16 residues, the cysteine and phenylalanine included. Only the CDR3 portion is preserved as DNA: 48 bases, with reading frame beginning at the first base. The germline V gene (reference sequence) yields LNHDA for CDR1 and SQIVND for CDR2. Turning to this clone: Its antigen target is currently unknown. Qualities for individual bases were not recorded, and no much larger clone is one base off.

Using the deep immunoSEQ assay, TCR CDR3 regions were amplified from genomic DNA by multiplex PCR. Extracted genomic DNA from each cell subset was distributed evenly across all wells of several immunoSEQ 96-well plates, and each plate was treated as a replicate. For sorted subsets, approximately 190 ng of genomic DNA, equivalent to roughly 30,000 T cell genomes, went into each replicate PCR. The purified libraries were quantified using a Qubit 3.0 fluorometer, sized with a Bioanalyzer 2100, and then quantified again using the KAPA Library Quantification kit. A separate single-read 150-cycle Illumina NextSeq 550 flow cell was used to sequence each immunoSEQ 96-well plate. The original methods were these. Because the immunoSEQ output held only junctional sequences and lacked quality scores, the filtering could not match the filtering applied to full-length reads. To assign V/J genes and CDR3, sequences were annotated using PyIR, a Python wrapper for IgBLAST v1.9, with IMGT germline references. Reads with weak V/J assignments (E-value above 1e-6), missing CDR3, stop codons, out-of-frame junctions, or ambiguous translated residues were removed. V3J clonotypes were defined as sequences sharing an identical inferred V gene, J gene, and CDR3 amino acid sequence. Percentage overlap between repertoires was computed as shared unique clonotypes divided by the size of the smaller repertoire. Three approaches were used to assess repertoire richness: RTK rarefaction, the Chao1 estimator, and Recon v2.1 estimates of unobserved clonotypes. Generation probabilities for all TCRbeta clonotypes obtained by the gDNA method from a handful of donors were computed using OLGA. The immuneACCESS repertoire file appears here via TCRdb, limited to in-frame rearrangements. These files lack a portion of the clones; in checked studies, under half of the deficit traces to unresolved V genes, and the cause of the others is not known. That table gives V, J and clone size, and the DNA gave D and trimming. The sample profile shows around 940,000 clones; 70% to 85% of them were found once. The ten biggest clones cover over 1.3% of the sample.

Healthy HIV-negative adults with no recently reported acute infections or vaccinations were included as donors. Every donor was a Caucasian adult living in Nashville, Tennessee, USA. CD4+ T cells were enriched through magnetic negative selection, after which naive cells were positively selected on CD45RA and the remaining negative fraction served as the memory subset. After blood collection by leukapheresis, PBMCs were isolated using Ficoll-Histopaque density gradient centrifugation and then cryopreserved in the vapor phase of liquid nitrogen. Analytical flow cytometry was used to check the purity and quantity of each magnetically sorted T cell population. From each sorted fraction, genomic DNA was isolated and quantified by UV absorbance on a Nanodrop 2000c.

The chain employs TRBV19 and TRBJ1-1; the D gene assignment is ambiguous. The specimen sequenced was memory CD4+ T cells sorted from blood. The cell subset or site label of this sample denotes: CD45RA-negative fraction. The sequence derives from a man in his late teens or twenties in good health. CDR3 sequence: CASSMEITTKGTEAFF. Read as DNA, the sequence is TGTGCCAGTAGTATGGAAATAACAACTAAGGGTACTGAAGCTTTCTTT.